The rows below give T cell receptor beta chains drawn from one sample of a study of human T cells and chemical hapten exposure. TCRdb processed the RACE reads anew with MiXCR; each CDR3 protein has one entry. The table has roughly 100,000 distinct CDR3 sequences, just under 9% seen once. The sequencing input was whole blood. Every receptor here comes from a female donor in good health. Some clones in this sample may be carry-over from other donors' samples. The CDR3 runs from the conserved cysteine through the conserved F or W. The D gene is left open where the match is weak. Not all rows give a size; the values are once, few, many and, for expanded clones, a class.

abundance	v_gene	d_gene	j_gene	CDR3aa	CDR3nt
.	TRBV9	.	TRBJ2-1	CASSVAIYNEQFF	TGTGCCAGCAGCGTTGCTATTTACAATGAGCAGTTCTTC
.	TRBV6-5	.	TRBJ1-5	CASRPSGGNQPQHF	TGTGCCAGCAGACCTTCTGGGGGCAATCAGCCCCAGCATTTT
.	TRBV24-1	TRBD2	TRBJ2-6	CATSAGGARASGANVLTF	TGTGCCACCAGTGCCGGGGGGGCCAGAGCCTCTGGGGCCAACGTCCTGACTTTC
.	TRBV5-6	.	TRBJ2-1	CASSPGVVNEQFF	TGTGCCAGCAGCCCGGGAGTAGTCAATGAGCAGTTCTTC
few	TRBV10-3	.	TRBJ2-7	CAISPSKAYEQYF	TGTGCCATCAGTCCCTCAAAAGCCTACGAGCAGTACTTC
.	TRBV12-3/TRBV12-4	.	TRBJ1-2	CASSRNRQGSANYGYTF	TGTGCCAGCAGCCGGAATAGACAAGGATCAGCTAACTATGGCTACACCTTC
few	TRBV29-1	TRBD1	TRBJ2-7	CSVDWTGGSEQYF	TGCAGCGTTGATTGGACAGGGGGCTCCGAGCAGTACTTC
.	TRBV6-2/TRBV6-3	.	TRBJ2-2	CASSLRPGELFF	TGTGCCAGCAGTTTAAGGCCCGGGGAGCTGTTTTTT
few	TRBV3-1	.	TRBJ1-1	CASSQSVNTEAFF	TGTGCCAGCAGCCAATCGGTGAACACTGAAGCTTTCTTT
.	TRBV27	.	TRBJ2-2	CASSLSKGRPNTGELFF	TGTGCCAGCAGTTTATCTAAGGGGAGACCTAACACCGGGGAGCTGTTTTTT
few	TRBV19	.	TRBJ2-1	CASSMGPVYNEQFF	TGTGCCAGTAGTATGGGGCCGGTTTACAATGAGCAGTTCTTC
many	TRBV30	.	TRBJ1-1	CAWKRDGSMNTEAFF	TGTGCCTGGAAACGGGACGGCTCTATGAACACTGAAGCTTTCTTT
.	TRBV6-1	TRBD2	TRBJ2-1	CASSLSGRAPNEQFF	TGTGCCAGCAGTTTGAGTGGGAGGGCCCCCAATGAGCAGTTCTTC
few	TRBV6-4	TRBD2	TRBJ2-3	CASSDSAGGGTDTQYF	TGTGCCAGCAGTGACTCTGCGGGGGGGGGCACAGATACGCAGTATTTT
.	TRBV11-2	.	TRBJ1-1	CASSLPLNTEAFF	TGTGCCAGCAGCTTGCCTCTGAACACTGAAGCTTTCTTT
.	TRBV3-2	.	TRBJ1-5	CASSQDRRASSNQPQHF	TGTGCCAGCAGCCAAGATCGCCGGGCCTCTAGCAATCAGCCCCAGCATTTT
.	TRBV3-2	.	TRBJ2-2	CASSQSLDSANTGELFF	TGTGCCAGCAGCCAATCCCTAGACAGTGCGAACACCGGGGAGCTGTTTTTT
many	TRBV5-6	.	TRBJ1-1	CASSLAVNGAEAFF	TGTGCCAGCAGCTTGGCTGTTAACGGCGCTGAAGCTTTCTTT
many	TRBV12-5	TRBD2	TRBJ2-1	CASGLAGGRDEQFF	TGTGCTAGTGGTTTAGCGGGAGGGCGCGATGAGCAGTTCTTC
many	TRBV4-3	.	TRBJ2-1	CASSQVQGSYNEQFF	TGCGCCAGCAGCCAAGTTCAGGGCTCTTACAATGAGCAGTTCTTC
few	TRBV6-1	.	TRBJ1-1	CASSQLGEGTEAFF	TGTGCCAGCAGTCAGTTGGGAGAGGGGACTGAAGCTTTCTTT
few	TRBV6-2/TRBV6-3	.	TRBJ2-7	CASSTGTRGYEQYF	TGCGCCAGCAGCACCGGGACTCGAGGTTACGAGCAGTACTTC
.	TRBV9	.	TRBJ1-1	CASSATVSEAFF	TGTGCCAGCAGCGCGACAGTGTCGGAAGCTTTCTTT
.	TRBV20-1	TRBD1	TRBJ1-2	CSAREPGGYGYTF	TGCAGTGCTAGAGAACCAGGGGGATATGGCTACACCTTC
.	TRBV2	.	TRBJ2-2	CASSHALQGTENTGELFF	TGTGCCAGCAGTCACGCCCTCCAAGGGACGGAGAACACCGGGGAGCTGTTTTTT
.	TRBV6-1	.	TRBJ2-3	CASSETRRQYF	TGTGCCAGCAGTGAAACCAGGAGACAGTATTTT
few	TRBV28	.	TRBJ2-5	CASSLRDLTGGTQYF	TGTGCCAGCAGTCTACGGGACTTAACTGGAGGGACCCAGTACTTC
.	TRBV6-2/TRBV6-3	.	TRBJ2-5	CASSYRREETQYF	TGTGCCAGCAGTTACCGCAGGGAAGAGACCCAGTACTTC
few	TRBV2	TRBD1	TRBJ1-1	CASSGGQGYTEAFF	TGTGCCAGCAGTGGGGGACAGGGGTACACTGAAGCTTTCTTT
.	TRBV30	TRBD2	TRBJ2-4	CAWRVSGLAGDAAKNIQYF	TGTGCCTGGAGAGTCTCGGGACTAGCGGGAGATGCGGCCAAAAACATTCAGTACTTC
many	TRBV20-1	.	TRBJ2-4	CSAPSGQLAKNIQYF	TGCAGTGCCCCCTCCGGACAGCTAGCCAAAAACATTCAGTACTTC
few	TRBV7-9	TRBD2	TRBJ2-3	CASSRGTSGLYTQYF	TGTGCCAGCAGCCGCGGGACTAGCGGGCTATATACGCAGTATTTT
few	TRBV6-5	TRBD1	TRBJ2-1	CASTPGTGYNEQFF	TGTGCCAGCACTCCCGGGACAGGGTACAATGAGCAGTTCTTC
.	TRBV4-3	.	TRBJ1-2	CASSQGDGWGDGYTF	TGCGCCAGCAGCCAAGGGGACGGCTGGGGGGATGGCTACACCTTC
few	TRBV7-3	.	TRBJ2-3	CASSFSPASTDTQYF	TGTGCCAGCAGCTTTAGCCCGGCTAGCACAGATACGCAGTATTTT
few	TRBV12-3/TRBV12-4	.	TRBJ2-7	CASSLSGNEQYF	TGTGCCAGCAGTTTATCTGGAAACGAGCAGTACTTC
.	TRBV24-1	TRBD1	TRBJ2-2	CATSDATGGETGELFF	TGTGCCACCAGTGACGCGACAGGGGGCGAGACCGGGGAGCTGTTTTTT
few	TRBV6-2/TRBV6-3	.	TRBJ1-1	CATSEQDINTEAFF	TGTGCCACGAGTGAGCAGGACATAAACACTGAAGCTTTCTTT
few	TRBV28	TRBD1	TRBJ2-7	CASSLSGGHEQYF	TGTGCCAGCAGTTTATCAGGGGGCCACGAGCAGTACTTC
.	TRBV11-2	.	TRBJ2-7	CASSPNREQYF	TGTGCCAGCAGCCCGAACAGGGAGCAGTACTTC
few	TRBV5-1	.	TRBJ1-4	CASSLGFSEKLFF	TGCGCCAGCAGTTTAGGATTTAGTGAAAAACTGTTTTTT
many	TRBV27	.	TRBJ2-3	CASSLLGSSADTQYF	TGTGCCAGCAGTTTATTGGGGTCGTCGGCAGATACGCAGTATTTT
.	TRBV28	.	TRBJ2-7	CASTSNPREQYF	TGTGCCAGCACCTCTAACCCCAGGGAGCAGTACTTC
few	TRBV14	TRBD2	TRBJ2-1	CASSPRWTSGRARSTYNEQFF	TGTGCCAGCAGCCCTCGTTGGACTAGCGGGAGGGCCCGGTCCACTTACAATGAGCAGTTCTTC
many	TRBV28	TRBD2	TRBJ2-5	CASSRGLAGGQETQYF	TGTGCCAGCAGCCGTGGACTAGCGGGAGGGCAAGAGACCCAGTACTTC
.	TRBV20-1	.	TRBJ2-3	CSATVGDTQYF	TGCAGTGCTACGGTGGGAGATACGCAGTATTTT
many	TRBV6-6	TRBD1	TRBJ2-1	CASIADRGWNEQFF	TGTGCCAGCATTGCGGACAGGGGCTGGAATGAGCAGTTCTTC
.	TRBV9	TRBD2	TRBJ2-3	CARSVAAGASVTDTQYF	TGTGCCAGAAGCGTAGCTGCGGGAGCTAGTGTTACAGATACGCAGTATTTT
.	TRBV28	TRBD2	TRBJ2-1	CASSLVSAGVGNEQFF	TGTGCCAGCAGTTTGGTTTCAGCGGGAGTTGGCAATGAGCAGTTCTTC
.	TRBV9	TRBD2	TRBJ2-4	CASSVGLAGVTKNIQYF	TGTGCCAGCAGCGTAGGACTAGCGGGAGTCACCAAAAACATTCAGTACTTC
many	TRBV12-3/TRBV12-4	TRBD1	TRBJ2-1	CASSTGTGKGEQFF	TGTGCCAGCAGTACCGGGACAGGGAAGGGTGAGCAGTTCTTC
.	TRBV5-1	TRBD2	TRBJ2-1	CASVSSGSSYNEQFF	TGCGCCAGCGTATCTAGCGGGAGCTCCTACAATGAGCAGTTCTTC
many	TRBV7-2	.	TRBJ1-3	CASSLRQPGSGNTIYF	TGTGCCAGCAGCTTACGGCAACCAGGCTCTGGAAACACCATATATTTT